The 3 T cell receptor beta chains reported below all come from one sample, sequenced in a study of T cell repertoires in cytomegalovirus infection. The antigens of these receptors remain unknown. TCRdb independently ran MiXCR on the reads; one entry per CDR3 protein. Of roughly 920,000 distinct CDR3 sequences in the sample, approximately 31% were seen once. The starting material was cultured CD8+ T cells from PBMCs, obtained from culture after CMV antigen stimulation. The receptors stem from a human donor in good health (CMV status not recorded). Some clones in this sample may be carry-over from other donors' samples.

The chain combines TRBV27 with TRBJ1-1; D is unresolved. V was shortened by 6 bases and J by 1 base, with 9 bases between the two germline ends. This CDR3 spans 13 amino acids. Germline V gene lookup returns CDR1 MNHEY and CDR2 SMNVEV (reference sequence). CDR3 in DNA: TGTGCCAGCAGGCCAAGAGGGAACACTGAAGCTTTCTTT. Residues: CASRPRGNTEAFF.

This clonotype occurred a few times. The chain employs TRBV7-9 and TRBJ1-6, with D perhaps matching TRBD1 (5 bases). Trimming shortened V by 5 bases and J by 10 bases, and 15 bases separated the two germline ends. CDR3 length equals 14 residues. Germline CDR1 and CDR2: SEHNR and FQNEAQ (reference sequence). The CDR3 is CASSPYGDDSPLHF. As DNA, the CDR3 is TGTGCCAGCAGCCCGTACGGGGACGACTCACCCCTCCACTTT.

This clonotype showed up many times. The V gene is TRBV6-5, the J gene TRBJ1-1; D possibly corresponds to TRBD1 (6 bases). The germline CDR1 and CDR2 sequences are MNHEY and SVGAGI. This CDR3 is 14 amino acids long. The V gene lost 2 bases and the J gene lost 5 bases, with 12 bases spanning the gap. CDR3 loop: CASSYVRGRTEAFF. The CDR3 DNA is TGTGCCAGCAGTTACGTCAGGGGTAGGACTGAAGCTTTCTTT.